The rows below give T cell receptor beta chains drawn from one sample of a study of blood T cell repertoires in COVID-19. TCRdb's copy holds only in-frame clones and misses some; the assay was immunoSEQ multiplex PCR. The sample consists of some 80,000 clones, 90% of them appearing once. Material for sequencing was peripheral blood. Receptors originate from an elderly woman with acute or convalescent COVID-19. Each CDR3 is given with its conserved first and last residue. The D gene is left open where the match is weak. A row's size may be missing; if present it is once, few, many or a size class.

-,TRBV4-1,TRBJ1-6,-,TGCGCCAGCAGCCAAGAAAGGCAGGTTCCTAATTCACCCCTCCACTTT,CASSQERQVPNSPLHF
-,TRBV19,TRBJ2-7,-,TGTGCCAGTAGCCAAATGAGGGGGGGACTCTACGAGCAGTACTTC,CASSQMRGGLYEQYF
-,TRBV5-1,TRBJ2-7,-,TGCGCCAGCAGCTTGGCCAGGGGTGGCGAGCAGTACTTC,CASSLARGGEQYF
-,TRBV2,TRBJ1-2,-,TGTGCCAGCAGCGAGACAGGTAGAGGAGGCTACACCTTC,CASSETGRGGYTF
-,TRBV29-1,TRBJ2-1,TRBD1,TGCAGCGTTGAGGGGACAGGGGGGGCTGAGCAGTTCTTC,CSVEGTGGAEQFF
-,TRBV7-9,TRBJ1-6,TRBD1,TGTGCCAGCAGCGCAAGACCGGGACAGGAATCTAGGGCCCTCCACTTT,CASSARPGQESRALHF
-,TRBV9,TRBJ1-2,-,TGTGCCAGCAGCGAGGGCCACAGGGCCAGTGGCTACACCTTC,CASSEGHRASGYTF
-,TRBV7-9,TRBJ2-3,TRBD1,TGTGCCAGCAGTTCCGGGACAGAGAGCACAGATACGCAGTATTTT,CASSSGTESTDTQYF
-,TRBV25-1,TRBJ2-5,TRBD2,TGTGCCAGCAGATCTAGCGGTCAAGAGACCCAGTACTTC,CASRSSGQETQYF
-,TRBV19,TRBJ1-1,-,TGTGCCAGTACAAGCAGGGGATGGAACACTGAAGCTTTCTTT,CASTSRGWNTEAFF
-,TRBV7-9,TRBJ1-5,TRBD1,TGTGCCAGCAGCCGGACAGGTAGCAATCAGCCCCAGCATTTT,CASSRTGSNQPQHF
-,TRBV7-2,TRBJ1-2,-,TGTGCCAGCAGCTTGCCAAATGGCGGGGCTGAGGATGGCTACACCTTC,CASSLPNGGAEDGYTF
-,TRBV10-2,TRBJ1-1,-,TGCGCCAGCAGTGGGCAGGGGAAAACTGAAGCTTTCTTT,CASSGQGKTEAFF
few,TRBV23-1,TRBJ2-7,TRBD1,TGCGCCAGCAGTCATTCGGGACAGGGCCGCTACGAGCAGTACTTC,CASSHSGQGRYEQYF
once,TRBV28,TRBJ1-2,TRBD1,TGTGCCAGCAGTTTAACCCAGGACAGGGGGCTTGATGGCTACACCTTC,CASSLTQDRGLDGYTF
-,TRBV6-5,TRBJ1-1,TRBD1,TGTGCCAGCAGCCCCCCCGGGACAGTCTCCACTGAAGCTTTCTTT,CASSPPGTVSTEAFF
-,TRBV7-9,TRBJ1-1,-,TGTGCCAGCAGCTTTGAGGGATTTGAAGCTTTCTTT,CASSFEGFEAFF
-,TRBV4-3,TRBJ2-4,TRBD2,TGCGCCAGCAGCCAAGAAAGGACGTGGGCTAGCGGGGGGGCCTTCGCCAAAAACATTCAGTACTTC,CASSQERTWASGGAFAKNIQYF
-,TRBV4-2,TRBJ2-1,-,TGTGCCAGCAGCCAAGAACAGGGCAGGGGGGTGTTCTTC,CASSQEQGRGVFF
-,TRBV2,TRBJ1-4,TRBD1,TGTGCCAGCAGTGGTTCCGGGACAGGGCTCGAAAAACTGTTTTTT,CASSGSGTGLEKLFF
once,TRBV7-9,TRBJ1-3,-,TGTGCCAGCAGCTTACGTGACACCATATATTTT,CASSLRDTIYF
-,TRBV6-5,TRBJ2-7,-,TGTGCCAGCACCACCCTGCCAGGGATTGTCTACGAGCAGTACTTC,CASTTLPGIVYEQYF
-,TRBV27,TRBJ1-1,TRBD1,TGTGCCAGCAGTAAGCGGACAGGGAACACTGAAGCTTTCTTT,CASSKRTGNTEAFF
-,TRBV6-6,TRBJ2-2,-,TGTGCCAGCAGTTATCTGGCCCCCGGGGAGCTGTTTTTT,CASSYLAPGELFF
-,TRBV4-1,TRBJ2-5,TRBD2,TGCGCCAGCAGCAAAACATCCAGCGGGGGGGCCGTGACCCAGTACTTC,CASSKTSSGGAVTQYF
-,TRBV6-5,TRBJ2-3,TRBD2,TGTGCCAGCAGTTATGGGGGACTAGCGGGAGGGACGCAGTATTTT,CASSYGGLAGGTQYF
-,TRBV19,TRBJ2-5,-,TGTGCCAGTACCAGGGGAGTAGAGCGACAAGAGACCCAGTACTTC,CASTRGVERQETQYF
-,TRBV21-1,TRBJ2-1,-,TGTGCCAGCAGCAAATTTTTCGTACTAGCGGGAGGGTTTTTATACAATGAGCAGTTCTTC,CASSKFFVLAGGFLYNEQFF
-,TRBV19,TRBJ1-5,-,TGTGCCAGTAGTATAGGCAGACTTCAGCCCCAGCATTTT,CASSIGRLQPQHF
-,TRBV5-8,TRBJ1-5,-,TGTGCCAGCGGTGACAGATATAGCAATCAGCCCCAGCATTTT,CASGDRYSNQPQHF
-,TRBV7-9,TRBJ2-3,-,TGTGCCAGCAGCTTTTTGGGCCACACAGATACGCAGTATTTT,CASSFLGHTDTQYF
-,TRBV4-3,TRBJ2-7,-,TGCGCCAGCAGCCAAGATAGCCAGGGTGCCTACGAGCAGTACTTC,CASSQDSQGAYEQYF
-,TRBV2,TRBJ1-2,TRBD1,TGTGCCAGCAGCCCGGGACAGGGGCATAACTATGGCTACACCTTC,CASSPGQGHNYGYTF
-,TRBV19,TRBJ2-1,TRBD1,TGTGCCAGCAACAGGGACAGATCCTACAATGAGCAGTTCTTC,CASNRDRSYNEQFF
-,TRBV6-2/TRBV6-3,TRBJ1-6,-,TGTGCCAGCAGTTACCTCCGGCCGGGAGGCTCCTATAATTCACCCCTCCACTTT,CASSYLRPGGSYNSPLHF
-,TRBV3-1/TRBV3-2,TRBJ2-1,-,TGTGCCAGCAGCCACGACAGATACAATGAGCAGTTCTTC,CASSHDRYNEQFF
-,TRBV6-5,TRBJ2-1,-,TGTGCCAGCACGGGGAACAATGAGCAGTTCTTC,CASTGNNEQFF
-,TRBV9,TRBJ2-5,TRBD2,TGTGCCAGCAGCGTAGCGGCTAGCGGGGGCCAAGAGACCCAGTACTTC,CASSVAASGGQETQYF
-,TRBV4-2,TRBJ2-7,TRBD1,TGTGCCAGCAGCCCGGACAGGGGGTCCTACGAGCAGTACTTC,CASSPDRGSYEQYF
-,TRBV9,TRBJ2-1,-,TGTGCCAGCAGCGTAGACGGAGGCTCCTACAATGAGCAGTTCTTC,CASSVDGGSYNEQFF
-,TRBV7-2,TRBJ1-3,TRBD1,TGTGCCAGCAGCTTATCAGGGGGCTCGGGAAACACCATATATTTT,CASSLSGGSGNTIYF
-,TRBV12-3/TRBV12-4,TRBJ1-5,-,TGTGCCAGTCGAAGGGGGAGTCAGCCCCAGCATTTT,CASRRGSQPQHF
-,TRBV2,TRBJ1-3,-,TGTGCCAGCGGTCAGGGGCCCTCTGGAAACACCATATATTTT,CASGQGPSGNTIYF
-,TRBV20-1,TRBJ1-3,TRBD1,TGCAGTGCCAGTCCCGGGACAGTAAACACCATATATTTT,CSASPGTVNTIYF
-,TRBV28,TRBJ2-1,TRBD1,TGTGCCAGCACACAAGCGGGACAGGGGTACAATGAGCAGTTCTTC,CASTQAGQGYNEQFF
-,TRBV7-9,TRBJ2-7,-,TGTGCCAGCAGCCAGGGACATTACGAGCAGTACTTC,CASSQGHYEQYF
-,TRBV4-1,TRBJ1-4,-,TGCGCCAGCAGCCAATTTAGAGGTCCGGGAGAAAAACTGTTTTTT,CASSQFRGPGEKLFF
-,TRBV5-4,TRBJ2-5,TRBD2,TGTGCCAGCAGCTCGACTAGCGGGAGGGAGACCCAGTACTTC,CASSSTSGRETQYF
-,TRBV6-5,TRBJ2-7,TRBD1,TGTGCCAGCAGTCGACGGGACAGGGGGTTCGAGCAGTACTTC,CASSRRDRGFEQYF